A single T cell receptor beta chain is shown here with its context. No antigen is known for it. Per-base qualities were not stored, and no clone one base away is much larger. Samples from volunteer blood donors who had recovered from COVID-19 were contributed by a second Seattle source. Collaborating institutions collected whole blood in K2EDTA tubes following their own protocols. For TCRbeta analysis, collaborators shipped samples in one of three forms: frozen whole blood, isolated PBMCs, or DNA extracted from either of those sample types. The immunoSEQ Assay, a bias-controlled multiplex PCR, was used to amplify TCRbeta CDR3 regions from genomic DNA. For the original study's pipeline: The number of nucleated cells in each sample was estimated by amplification of reference gene primers within the assay. Sequence reads were collapsed and filtered to measure the absolute abundance of every unique TCRbeta CDR3 rearrangement. For each sample, productive Simpson clonality was calculated as the square root of Simpson's diversity index over productive rearrangements. This is the immuneACCESS table as TCRdb keeps it, with only in-frame sequences that have V and J called. A part of the clones is gone; compared with another copy, unresolved V genes explain less than half, and the rest is unexplained. The V and J calls and clone size are taken from that table; D and trimming were inferred from the DNA. This sample lists about 260,000 clones; 75% to 90% were detected once. More than 1.3% of the sample goes to the ten largest clones.

The CDR3, from cysteine to phenylalanine, totals 17 residues. This entry keeps only the CDR3 DNA: 51 bases, framed from base 1. The germline V gene gives CDR1 as LGHNA and CDR2 as YSLEER. Trimming removed 4 bases from V and 4 bases from J, leaving 23 bases between the germline ends. This entry comes from a study of blood T cell repertoires in COVID-19 (dated by TCRdb to about 2020). In the study overall: The collaborator samples originated in the United States, Italy and Spain and spanned the acute and convalescent phases of COVID-19. The samples were drawn from two sources: the first 160 participants of the ongoing ImmuneRACE study, and some 1,300 subjects contributed by 6 global collaborators. Sample metadata almost always included a de-identified subject ID, COVID-19 status, age in years and sex. The dataset comprised deeply sampled blood TCRbeta repertoires from subjects exposed to, actively infected with, or recovered from COVID-19. The repertoires were released in a freely available public database intended as a resource for research on the immune response to SARS-CoV-2. The material from the prospective study consisted of cDNA or gDNA derived from T cells, B-cell-depleted T cells, or PBMCs. HLA class I and class II types, where available, came from metadata supplied by the sample provider rather than from assay-based typing. The research as a whole found: Clinical and demographic metadata were provided uncurated, with the amount varying by source and participant.

This clonotype was sampled from a woman aged 40-49 years who had recovered from COVID-19. Sequenced: peripheral blood. The sequence links TRBV4-3 to TRBJ2-7; a tentative D call is TRBD1 (6 bases match). CDR3 loop: CASSLGTPGRSRYEQYF. The bases read TGCGCCAGCAGCCTGGGGACACCTGGTCGCAGTCGGTACGAGCAGTACTTC.